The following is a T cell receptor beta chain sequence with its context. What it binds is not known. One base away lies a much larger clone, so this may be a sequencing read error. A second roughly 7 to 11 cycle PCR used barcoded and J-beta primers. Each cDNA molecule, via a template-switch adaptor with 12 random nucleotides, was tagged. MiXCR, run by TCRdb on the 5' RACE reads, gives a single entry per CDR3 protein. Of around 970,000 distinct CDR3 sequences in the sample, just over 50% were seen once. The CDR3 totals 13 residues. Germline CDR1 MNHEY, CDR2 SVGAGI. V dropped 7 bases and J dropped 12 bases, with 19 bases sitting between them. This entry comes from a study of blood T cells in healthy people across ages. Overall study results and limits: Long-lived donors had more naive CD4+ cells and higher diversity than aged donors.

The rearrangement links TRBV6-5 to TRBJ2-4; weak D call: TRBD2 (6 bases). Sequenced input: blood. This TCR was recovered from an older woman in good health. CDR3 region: CASNDLGGGDQYF. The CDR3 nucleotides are TGTGCCAGCAACGACCTTGGGGGAGGCGATCAGTACTTC.